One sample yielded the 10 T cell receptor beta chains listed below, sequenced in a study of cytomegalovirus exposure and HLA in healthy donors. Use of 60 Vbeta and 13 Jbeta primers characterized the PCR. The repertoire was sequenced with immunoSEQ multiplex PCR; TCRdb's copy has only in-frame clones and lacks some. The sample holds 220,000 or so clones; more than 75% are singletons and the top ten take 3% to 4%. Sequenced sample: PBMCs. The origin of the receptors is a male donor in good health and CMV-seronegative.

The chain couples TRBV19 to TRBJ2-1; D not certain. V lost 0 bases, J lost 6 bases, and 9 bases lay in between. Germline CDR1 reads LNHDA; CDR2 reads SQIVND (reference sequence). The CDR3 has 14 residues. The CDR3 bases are TGTGCCAGTAGTATAGATCCACAGAGCAATGAGCAGTTCTTC. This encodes CASSIDPQSNEQFF.

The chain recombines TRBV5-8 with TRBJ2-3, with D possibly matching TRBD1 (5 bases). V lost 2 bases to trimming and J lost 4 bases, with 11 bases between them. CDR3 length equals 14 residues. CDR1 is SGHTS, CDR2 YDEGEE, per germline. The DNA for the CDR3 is TGTGCCAGCAGCTTAACAGGACGCGCAGATACGCAGTATTTT. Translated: CASSLTGRADTQYF. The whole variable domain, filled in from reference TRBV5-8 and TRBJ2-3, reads EAGVTQSPTHLIKTRGQQATLRCSPISGHTSVYWYQQALGLGLQFLLWYDEGEERNRGNFPPRFSGRQFPNYSSELNVNALELEDSALYLCASSLTGRADTQYFGPGTRLTVL.

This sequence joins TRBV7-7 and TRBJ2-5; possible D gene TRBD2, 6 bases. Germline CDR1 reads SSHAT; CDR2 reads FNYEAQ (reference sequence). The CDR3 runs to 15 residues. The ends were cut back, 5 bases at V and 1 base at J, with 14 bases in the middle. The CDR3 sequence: CASSPGTGLQETQYF. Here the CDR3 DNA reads TGTGCCAGCAGCCCGGGGACGGGACTCCAAGAGACCCAGTACTTC.

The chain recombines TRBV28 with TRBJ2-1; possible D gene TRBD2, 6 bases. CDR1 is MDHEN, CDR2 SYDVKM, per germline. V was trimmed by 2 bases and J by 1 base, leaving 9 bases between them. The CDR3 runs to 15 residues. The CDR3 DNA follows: TGTGCCAGCAGTTTACTAGCGACTTCCTACAATGAGCAGTTCTTC. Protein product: CASSLLATSYNEQFF.

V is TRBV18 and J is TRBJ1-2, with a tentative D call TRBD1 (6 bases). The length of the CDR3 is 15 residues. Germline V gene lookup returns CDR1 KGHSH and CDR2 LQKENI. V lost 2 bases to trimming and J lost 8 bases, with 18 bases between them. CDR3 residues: CASSPKLAPGGGYTF. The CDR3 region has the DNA TGTGCCAGCTCACCAAAACTTGCCCCGGGGGGCGGCTACACCTTC. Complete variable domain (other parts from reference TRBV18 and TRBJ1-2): NAGVMQNPRHLVRRRGQEARLRCSPMKGHSHVYWYRQLPEEGLKFMVYLQKENIIDESGMPKERFSAEFPKEGPSILRIQQVVRGDSAAYFCASSPKLAPGGGYTFGSGTRLTVV.

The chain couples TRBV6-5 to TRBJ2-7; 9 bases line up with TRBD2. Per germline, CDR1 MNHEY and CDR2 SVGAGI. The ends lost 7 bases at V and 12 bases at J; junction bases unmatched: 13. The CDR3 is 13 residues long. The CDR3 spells CASMASGNYQPYF. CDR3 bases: TGTGCCAGCATGGCTAGCGGGAATTATCAGCCGTACTTC.

The CDR3 spells CAIRSLSGGTFYEQYF. The CDR3 nucleotides are TGTGCCATACGATCACTGTCAGGGGGGACCTTCTACGAGCAGTACTTC. The chain recombines TRBV2 with TRBJ2-7; D is possibly TRBD1 (7 bases). V dropped 10 bases and J dropped 3 bases, with 25 bases sitting between them. The CDR3 is 16 amino acids. In germline, CDR1 is SNHLY, CDR2 FYNNEI.

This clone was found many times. Written as DNA, the CDR3 is TGTGCCTGGAGTCCCCGACAGGGAGGTGAAAAACTGTTTTTT. Translation: CAWSPRQGGEKLFF. V usage is TRBV30 and J usage is TRBJ1-4, with 7 bases lining up with TRBD1. CDR1 and CDR2 from the germline V gene are GTSNPN and SVGIG (reference sequence). The CDR3 consists of 14 residues. Trimming removed 2 bases from V and 7 bases from J; junction bases left unmatched: 7. Variable domain in full (rest from reference TRBV30 and TRBJ1-4): SQTIHQWPATLVQPVGSPLSLECTVEGTSNPNLYWYRQAAGRGLQLLFYSVGIGQISSEVPQNLSASRPQDRQFILSSKKLLLSDSGFYLCAWSPRQGGEKLFFGSGTQLSVL.

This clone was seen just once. In nucleotides, the CDR3 is TGTGCCAGCTCACCAGGAACTCAAGGGAGCGAGCCCCAGCATTTT. Translated: CASSPGTQGSEPQHF. The chain joins TRBV18 to TRBJ1-5; D gene unclear. Germline V gene data show CDR1 as KGHSH and CDR2 as LQKENI. CDR3 length: 15 amino acids. V lost 2 bases and J lost 8, with 16 bases in between.

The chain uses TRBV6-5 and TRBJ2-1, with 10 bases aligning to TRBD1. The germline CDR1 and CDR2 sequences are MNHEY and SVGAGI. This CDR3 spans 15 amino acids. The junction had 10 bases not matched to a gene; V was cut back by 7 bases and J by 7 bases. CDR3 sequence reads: CASKRTGTGVNEQFF. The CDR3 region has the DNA TGTGCCAGCAAAAGGACCGGGACAGGGGTTAATGAGCAGTTCTTC.